A single T cell receptor (beta chain) is shown here with its context. No antigen is known for it. This record belongs to a study of T cell responses to AZD1222 COVID-19 vaccine. Study-wide background: The study pooled second doses at about 4 or about 12 weeks.

The CDR3 covers 13 residues. The germline gives CDR1 GTSNPN, CDR2 SVGIG (reference sequence). Trimming cost V 2 bases and J 7 bases, with 14 bases left between them. Profiling relied on immunoSEQ multiplex PCR, and the TCRdb table lists in-frame clones only, not all of them. The top ten hold roughly 1.5% of the sample, which has 140,000 or so clones, around 87% seen once. Study-level results: Reportedly, nearly half of unique spike TCRs recognized epitopes outside B.1.351/B.1.1.7 mutations. At baseline, seropositivity was found in only a handful of AZD1222 recipients. The donor group comprised mostly white British people and more females; the analysis possibly underestimated clonal diversity.

This receptor was obtained from an adult in good health. This chain uses TRBV30 with TRBJ1-2; D possibly corresponds to TRBD1 (5 bases). Source: peripheral blood, taken on day 0 of AZD1222 vaccination. This CDR3 reads CAWSPFEGSGYTF. The CDR3 DNA sequence: TGTGCCTGGAGTCCATTCGAGGGGTCTGGCTACACCTTC.